What follows are 8 T cell receptor beta chains derived from one specimen sequenced in a study of cytomegalovirus exposure and HLA in healthy donors. The PCR used 60 Vbeta and 13 Jbeta primers. Profiling relied on immunoSEQ multiplex PCR, and the TCRdb table lists in-frame clones only, not all of them. This repertoire shows 150,000 to 200,000 clones, around 84% found once; its top ten account for about 6.8%. Input material: PBMCs. The receptors come from a man aged 50 to 59 in good health and CMV-seropositive.

V and J are TRBV9 and TRBJ2-1; TRBD2 agrees at 10 bases. In germline, CDR1 is SGDLS, CDR2 YYNGEE. The CDR3 runs 16 residues. Trimming at V came to 4 bases and at J to 5 bases, leaving 9 bases not matched to a gene. CDR3 residues: CASSPTGLAANNEQFF. CDR3 DNA sequence: TGTGCCAGCAGCCCTACTGGACTAGCGGCTAACAATGAGCAGTTCTTC.

V gene TRBV29-1 combines with J gene TRBJ2-3; 7 nucleotides line up with TRBD1. Looked up from germline, CDR1 is SQVTM and CDR2 is ANQGSEA. The CDR3 consists of 14 residues. V shed 6 bases, J shed 4 bases, and the junction held 10 bases outside the gene matches. In DNA form, the CDR3 reads TGCAGCGTCTCCCGGGACAGCCTCCCAGATACGCAGTATTTT. Its translation: CSVSRDSLPDTQYF.

V and J are TRBV25-1 and TRBJ1-3; 8 bases map to TRBD1. Germline CDR1 is MGHDK and CDR2 is SYGVNS. The J segment lost 2 bases and the V segment lost 5 bases, leaving 5 bases of the junction unmatched. The CDR3 length is 15 residues. The CDR3 DNA follows: TGTGCCAGCAGTACCGGGACAGGCACTGGAAACACCATATATTTT. Its translation is CASSTGTGTGNTIYF.

This chain uses TRBV9 with TRBJ1-1; D is ambiguous. CDR3 length: 14 amino acids. The ends were cut back, 4 bases at V and 6 bases at J, with 16 bases in the middle. Germline CDR1 reads SGDLS; CDR2 reads YYNGEE. DNA for the CDR3: TGTGCCAGCAGCCCCGGACTACCCGGGGCTGAAGCTTTCTTT. It codes for CASSPGLPGAEAFF.

This clone came up a few times. The chain uses TRBV2 and TRBJ2-7, with TRBD1 identical over 11 bases. Germline V gene data show CDR1 as SNHLY and CDR2 as FYNNEI. The CDR3 is 15 amino acids. Unmatched junction bases numbered 5, after V lost 7 bases and J lost 0 bases. CDR3 nucleotides: TGTGCCAGCACCTCGGACAGGGGGCGCTCCTACGAGCAGTACTTC. This encodes CASTSDRGRSYEQYF.

The V and J genes are TRBV25-1 and TRBJ1-1; D is unclear. From germline, CDR1 is MGHDK and CDR2 SYGVNS. The CDR3 covers 13 residues. V was clipped by 5 bases and J by 1 base, with 8 bases between them. CDR3: CASSKLGNTEAFF. As DNA, the CDR3 is TGTGCCAGCAGTAAGCTAGGGAACACTGAAGCTTTCTTT. The full variable domain, in which reference TRBV25-1 and TRBJ1-1 provide the parts outside the CDR3, is EADIYQTPRYLVIGTGKKITLECSQTMGHDKMYWYQQDPGMELHLIHYSYGVNSTEKGDLSSESTVSRIRTEHFPLTLESARPSHTSQYLCASSKLGNTEAFFGQGTRLTVV.

This sequence joins TRBV7-2 and TRBJ1-1; maybe TRBD1 (5 bases). Trimming took 2 bases from V and 5 from J, leaving 12 bases between them. The length of the CDR3 is 14 residues. Germline CDR1 and CDR2: SGHTA and FQGNSA. For the CDR3, the DNA is TGTGCCAGCAGCTTAACTCCGGGGGTTACTGAAGCTTTCTTT. Translated: CASSLTPGVTEAFF. The full variable domain, its missing parts supplied by reference TRBV7-2 and TRBJ1-1, is GAGVSQSPSNKVTEKGKDVELRCDPISGHTALYWYRQSLGQGLEFLIYFQGNSAPDKSGLPSDRFSAERTGGSVSTLTIQRTQQEDSAVYLCASSLTPGVTEAFFGQGTRLTVV.

The genes are TRBV5-1 and TRBJ2-7; 8 positions agree with TRBD1. Trimming at V came to 4 bases and at J to 6 bases, leaving 9 bases not matched to a gene. CDR3 length: 14 amino acids. Germline V CDR1 and CDR2: SGHRS, YFSETQ. CDR3 region: CASSPRQGYSEQYF. The CDR3 bases are TGCGCCAGCAGCCCCCGACAGGGGTATAGCGAGCAGTACTTC.